The present T cell receptor beta chain was sequenced within a study of T cell repertoires in cytomegalovirus infection. As for the study in general: Public TCR beta signature analysis indicated the presence of both CMV infection and matching HLA type.

Each CDR3 protein is one row after TCRdb ran MiXCR on the reads. The sample yields approximately 990,000 distinct CDR3 sequences, less than 35% seen once. A word on this clonotype: Its target is not known.

The CDR3 is 13 residues long. V lost 7 bases and J lost 6, with 12 bases in between. The receptor was derived from a human donor in good health (CMV status not recorded). Some clones in this sample may be carry-over from other donors' samples. The V gene is TRBV12-3 or TRBV12-4, the J gene TRBJ2-2, with D possibly called TRBD1 or TRBD2 (6 bases each). Specimen: cultured CD8+ T cells from PBMCs, collected from culture after CMV antigen stimulation. CDR3 sequence (DNA): TGTGCCAGCACCCAGAGGGGGGCCGGGGAGCTGTTTTTT. Its translation: CASTQRGAGELFF.